This is a list of T cell receptor beta chains from one sample in a study of shared clonotypes between healthy human individuals. Generated by immunoSEQ multiplex PCR, the TCRdb table keeps only in-frame clones and is missing some. Of about 2 million clones listed, roughly 94% are singletons. Input material: naive CD8+ T cells sorted from blood. Source of these receptors: a man aged 18-30 years in good health. Both conserved end residues are part of each CDR3. The D gene is left open where the match is weak. Clone size is shown for a subset of rows, as once, few, many or a class of expanded clone.

J	size	V	D	CDR3	DNA
TRBJ2-7	.	TRBV7-2	TRBD1	CASSTWTGAGSYEQYF	TGTGCCAGCAGCACCTGGACAGGGGCCGGATCCTACGAGCAGTACTTC
TRBJ1-2	.	TRBV9	TRBD1	CASSVGDRGNYGYTF	TGTGCCAGCAGCGTAGGCGACAGGGGCAACTATGGCTACACCTTC
TRBJ1-6	.	TRBV11-2	.	CASSLVNSNNSPLHF	TGTGCCAGCAGCTTAGTGAACAGTAATAATTCACCCCTCCACTTT
TRBJ2-7	.	TRBV9	TRBD2	CASSAEGLAAYEQYF	TGTGCCAGCAGCGCCGAGGGACTAGCAGCTTACGAGCAGTACTTC
TRBJ1-5	.	TRBV19	.	CASSVGTSVQPQHF	TGTGCCAGTAGTGTCGGGACTTCGGTTCAGCCCCAGCATTTT
TRBJ1-2	once	TRBV5-6	.	CASSLGANPRCTF	TGTGCCAGCAGCCTAGGGGCAAATCCTCGGTGCACCTTC
TRBJ1-2	.	TRBV6-1	TRBD1	CASSGTGTENYGYTF	TGTGCCAGCAGTGGCACCGGGACAGAGAACTATGGCTACACCTTC
TRBJ1-1	.	TRBV19	.	CASSRALLEAFF	TGTGCCAGTAGCCGGGCCCTCCTTGAAGCTTTCTTT
TRBJ2-1	.	TRBV7-2	.	CASSATGSSYNEQFF	TGTGCCAGCAGCGCGACTGGGAGCTCCTACAATGAGCAGTTCTTC
TRBJ2-7	few	TRBV4-3	TRBD2	CASSQGAAGAYEQYF	TGCGCCAGCAGCCAAGGTGCTGCGGGAGCCTACGAGCAGTACTTC
TRBJ2-5	.	TRBV7-9	TRBD1	CASSFTGGEETQYF	TGTGCCAGCAGCTTTACAGGGGGAGAAGAGACCCAGTACTTC
TRBJ2-6	.	TRBV30	.	CAWTSGTGANVLTF	TGTGCCTGGACCTCGGGTACTGGGGCCAACGTCCTGACTTTC
TRBJ1-5	.	TRBV4-1	.	CASSERYKGGQPQHF	TGCGCCAGCAGCGAACGGTACAAAGGGGGTCAGCCCCAGCATTTT
TRBJ2-1	.	TRBV25-1	.	CASSDPDYLSSYNEQFF	TGTGCCAGCAGTGATCCGGACTACCTGAGCTCCTACAATGAGCAGTTCTTC
TRBJ2-5	.	TRBV29-1	.	CSVRRAADRETQYF	TGCAGCGTTCGCCGGGCGGCGGACAGAGAGACCCAGTACTTC
TRBJ2-7	.	TRBV11-2	TRBD2	CASSPPSVAGASYEQYF	TGTGCCAGCAGCCCACCCTCGGTAGCGGGAGCTTCCTACGAGCAGTACTTC
TRBJ2-3	.	TRBV2	TRBD2	CASSASGGSPDTQYF	TGTGCCAGCAGTGCTAGCGGGGGGTCCCCAGATACGCAGTATTTT
TRBJ1-1	.	TRBV27	.	CASSLSSQGRTEAFF	TGTGCCAGCAGTTTATCGTCGCAGGGTAGAACTGAAGCTTTCTTT
TRBJ2-5	.	TRBV9	.	CASSVDGTLQETQYF	TGTGCCAGCAGCGTAGATGGGACTCTTCAAGAGACCCAGTACTTC
TRBJ2-1	once	TRBV6-5	.	CASSYSLSIGDEQFF	TGTGCCAGCAGTTACTCGCTCAGCATCGGGGATGAGCAGTTCTTC
TRBJ1-5	.	TRBV18	TRBD1	CASSPTGSDDSNQPQHF	TGTGCCAGCTCACCGACAGGGTCCGACGATAGCAATCAGCCCCAGCATTTT
TRBJ2-7	.	TRBV23-1	TRBD1	CASSRRDRGRYEQYF	TGCGCCAGCAGTCGCCGGGACAGGGGACGGTACGAGCAGTACTTC
TRBJ2-7	.	TRBV11-3	.	CASRGPDSYEQYF	TGTGCCAGCAGGGGCCCGGACAGTTACGAGCAGTACTTC
TRBJ1-3	.	TRBV5-1	.	CASSLGQDNSGNTIYF	TGCGCCAGCAGCTTGGGGCAGGACAACTCTGGAAACACCATATATTTT
TRBJ2-3	.	TRBV7-9	.	CASSQGTDTQYF	TGTGCCAGCAGCCAAGGGACAGATACGCAGTATTTT